The 6 T cell receptor beta chains given below trace back to one sample, sequenced in a study of CD8+ T cells in alopecia areata. Extracted RNA was reverse transcribed into cDNA, the sequencing template. TCRdb's copy holds only in-frame clones and misses some; the assay was immunoSEQ multiplex PCR. The sample yields about 110,000 clones, over 55% seen once. Sequenced material: NKG2D-low CD8+ T cells sorted from blood. The receptors here all came from a human donor with alopecia areata.

This clone was counted between two and nine times. The rearrangement uses TRBV5-1 and TRBJ2-7; TRBD1 matches 10 bases. With V trimmed by 3 bases and J by 3 bases, 3 bases remained unmatched. The length of the CDR3 is 14 residues. Germline CDR1 and CDR2: SGHRS and YFSETQ. CDR3 coding DNA: TGCGCCAGCAGCTCCGGGACAGGGGACTACGAGCAGTACTTC. It translates to CASSSGTGDYEQYF.

This clone was seen only a few times. The CDR3 loop is CSVETNRDLDTQYF. DNA for the CDR3: TGCAGCGTTGAAACCAACCGGGACTTAGATACGCAGTATTTT. The V call is TRBV29-1, the J call TRBJ2-3, with D perhaps matching TRBD2 (6 bases). This CDR3 contains 14 residues. Looked up from germline, CDR1 is SQVTM and CDR2 is ANQGSEA. With 2 bases removed from V and 5 bases from J, the gap between germline ends came to 14 bases.

Regarding this clone: The sample contains more than one DNA sequence encoding this CDR3. This sequence joins TRBV28 and TRBJ2-7, with TRBD1 as a possible D gene (5 bases). V lost 5 bases and J 3 bases, leaving 5 bases between the germline ends. Germline V lookup: CDR1 MDHEN, CDR2 SYDVKM. The CDR3 loop spans 11 amino acids. In nucleotides, the CDR3 is TGTGCCAGCAGTAGGGGCTACGAGCAGTACTTC. Amino acid sequence: CASSRGYEQYF.

The chain links TRBV27 to TRBJ2-3; D is ambiguous. The germline gives CDR1 MNHEY, CDR2 SMNVEV (reference sequence). Trimming shortened V by 1 base and J by 0 bases, and 2 bases separated the two germline ends. The CDR3 covers 13 residues. The CDR3 DNA reads as TGTGCCAGCAGTTTATTAAGCACAGATACGCAGTATTTT. This gives the protein CASSLLSTDTQYF.

The chain couples TRBV27 to TRBJ2-5; 9 bases match TRBD1. The germline V gene encodes CDR1 MNHEY and CDR2 SMNVEV (reference sequence). V was clipped by 5 bases and J by 4 bases; unmatched bases: 8. The CDR3 covers 15 residues. CDR3 DNA: TGTGCCAGCAGTGGATACACAGGGGGCGGAGAGACCCAGTACTTC. Translation gives CASSGYTGGGETQYF.

The chain uses TRBV2 and TRBJ2-4; a weak D match, TRBD1 (5 bases). Germline loops: CDR1 SNHLY, CDR2 FYNNEI. V lost 6 bases, J lost 0 bases, and 12 bases lay in between. The CDR3 runs 15 residues. Here the CDR3 reads CASRADSIAKNIQYF. Here the CDR3 DNA reads TGTGCCAGCAGGGCTGACAGCATAGCCAAAAACATTCAGTACTTC. Together with reference TRBV2 and TRBJ2-4, the CDR3 gives the full variable domain: EPEVTQTPSHQVTQMGQEVILRCVPISNHLYFYWYRQILGQKVEFLVSFYNNEISEKSEIFDDQFSVERPDGSNFTLKIRSTKLEDSAMYFCASRADSIAKNIQYFGAGTRLSVL.